What follows are 14 T cell receptor beta chains derived from one specimen sequenced in a study of T-cell reconstitution after alpha-beta-depleted transplantation in children (dated by TCRdb to 2015 to 2016). The protocol used for the library was PCR. Sequencing used an Illumina HiSeq 2500. TCR library preparation used molecular barcoding, with unique molecular identifiers applied to normalize quantification of the TCRbeta repertoire. TCRdb itself trimmed the public reads at Q25 with fastp, ran MiXCR and retained productive beta chains. Rows are combined by CDR3 protein, so each entry shows the most common genes and DNA. This sample holds roughly 200,000 distinct CDR3 sequences; around 6.8% were observed only once. 3% of the sample is held by the ten biggest clonotypes. The sample consisted of PBMCs from the stem cell graft donor, taken from the stem cell graft. These receptors were taken from a human donor who donated a stem cell graft to a child with Wiskott-Aldrich syndrome.

This clonotype was counted a few times. The chain employs TRBV24-1 and TRBJ1-5, with TRBD1 identical over 9 bases. The CDR3 runs to 17 residues. After removal of 8 bases from V and 0 bases from J, the junction contained 10 bases not matched to a gene. Germline lookup yields CDR1 KGHDR and CDR2 SFDVKD. The chain's CDR3 is CATNRTGEDYSNQPQHF. DNA of the CDR3: TGTGCCACCAATCGGACAGGGGAAGACTATAGCAATCAGCCCCAGCATTTT.

The V gene is TRBV7-8, the J gene TRBJ2-3; D is tentatively TRBD1 or TRBD2 (5 bases each). CDR1 is SGHVS and CDR2 is FQNEAQ in the germline V gene. The V end lost 4 bases, the J end lost 4 bases, and 18 bases lay between the germline ends. This CDR3 region has 16 residues. The CDR3 bases are TGTGCCAGCAGCTCTAGAGAGGGGATCAATGCAGATACGCAGTATTTT. This translates into CASSSREGINADTQYF.

This clonotype showed up many times. The chain combines TRBV29-1 with TRBJ2-3; D unclear. Germline CDR1 and CDR2: SQVTM and ANQGSEA. This CDR3 spans 13 amino acids. Trimming removed 1 base from V and 2 bases from J, with 7 bases in between. DNA of the CDR3: TGCAGCGTTGAAGGTCGTTTCACAGATACGCAGTATTTT. It specifies CSVEGRFTDTQYF.

This clonotype was counted ten times or more. The chain links TRBV2 to TRBJ2-7; possible D gene TRBD1, 6 bases. The CDR3 sequence is 15 residues long. V was shortened by 1 base and J by 3 bases, with 13 bases between the two germline ends. CDR1 and CDR2 (germline): SNHLY, FYNNEI. CDR3 sequence: CASSEGGTTLYEQYF. For the CDR3, the DNA is TGTGCCAGCAGTGAAGGGGGGACAACCCTCTACGAGCAGTACTTC.

This clonotype has ten or more counts. The chain recombines TRBV4-1 with TRBJ1-5; possibly TRBD1 for D (5 bases). V dropped 5 bases and J dropped 0 bases, with 11 bases sitting between them. Germline assignment: CDR1 MGHRA and CDR2 YSYEKL. The CDR3 totals 15 residues. The CDR3 loop reads CASSFRDHSNQPQHF. In nucleotides, the CDR3 is TGCGCCAGCAGCTTCAGGGATCATAGCAATCAGCCCCAGCATTTT.

The chain employs TRBV25-1 and TRBJ2-1; D may be TRBD1 (6 bases). The germline CDR1 and CDR2 sequences are MGHDK and SYGVNS. Trimming left V 5 bases short and J 0 bases short, with 17 bases between. The CDR3 extends over 17 amino acids. CDR3 DNA sequence: TGTGCCAGCAGTTCCATAACAGGGTTAAGCTCCTACAATGAGCAGTTCTTC. Amino acid sequence: CASSSITGLSSYNEQFF.

The sample holds a few counts of this clonotype. This chain uses TRBV14 with TRBJ2-3; no firm D call. V was trimmed by 5 bases and J by 6 bases, leaving 12 bases between them. In germline, CDR1 is SGHDN, CDR2 FVKESK. The length of the CDR3 is 13 residues. The CDR3 here is CASSSILGDTQYF. For the CDR3, the DNA is TGTGCCAGCAGCTCAATTCTTGGGGATACGCAGTATTTT.

This clonotype was observed at least ten times. The gene calls are TRBV7-9 and TRBJ2-1; perhaps D is TRBD1 or TRBD2 (6 bases each). V was shortened by 5 bases and J by 5 bases, with 22 bases between the two germline ends. Germline values: CDR1 SEHNR, CDR2 FQNEAQ (reference sequence). The CDR3 extends over 17 amino acids. This chain's CDR3 is CASSPTGASQTHNEQFF. The CDR3 DNA follows: TGTGCCAGCAGCCCCACGGGGGCGAGTCAGACACACAATGAGCAGTTCTTC.

This clonotype was counted only a few times. The chain combines TRBV2 with TRBJ2-1; 7 nucleotides agree with TRBD1. This CDR3 has 16 residues. Germline V CDR1 and CDR2: SNHLY, FYNNEI. Trimming cost V 0 bases and J 3 bases; bases outside gene matches: 5. CDR3 region: CASSEAQGGYYNEQFF. The CDR3 DNA sequence: TGTGCCAGCAGTGAAGCGCAAGGGGGCTACTACAATGAGCAGTTCTTC.

The V and J genes are TRBV14 and TRBJ2-3; D is uncertain. Trimming stripped 1 base from V and 0 bases from J, with 8 bases between. Germline V gene sequence: CDR1 SGHDN, CDR2 FVKESK. The CDR3 has 15 amino acids. The CDR3, as DNA: TGTGCCAGCAGCCAAGGGGCGAGTAGCACAGATACGCAGTATTTT. Amino acid sequence: CASSQGASSTDTQYF.

The chain joins TRBV7-2 to TRBJ2-5; either TRBD1 or TRBD2 may fit D (5 bases each). Trimming pared 1 base from V and 5 bases from J, leaving 11 bases between. The CDR3 covers 14 residues. In germline, CDR1 is SGHTA, CDR2 FQGNSA. The chain's CDR3 is CASSLGGAGETQYF. Here the CDR3 DNA reads TGTGCCAGCAGCTTAGGAGGGGCCGGGGAGACCCAGTACTTC.

This clonotype was observed many times. The rearrangement links TRBV4-1 to TRBJ2-3, with D perhaps assigned TRBD1 or TRBD2 (5 bases each). V lost 1 base and J 0 bases, leaving 14 bases between the germline ends. The CDR3 is 17 amino acids. In germline, CDR1 is MGHRA, CDR2 YSYEKL. This CDR3 is CASSQGSGPPSTDTQYF. In DNA, the CDR3 is TGCGCCAGCAGCCAAGGTTCGGGACCACCTAGCACAGATACGCAGTATTTT.

The sample holds a few counts of this clonotype. The chain joins TRBV7-8 to TRBJ2-3; D is tentatively TRBD1 or TRBD2 (5 bases each). Looked up from germline, CDR1 is SGHVS and CDR2 is FQNEAQ. There are 16 residues in the CDR3. Trimming pared 2 bases from V and 2 bases from J, leaving 14 bases between. The CDR3 reads CASSLISGRTTDTQYF. CDR3 nucleotide sequence: TGTGCCAGCAGCTTAATCTCGGGGCGTACCACAGATACGCAGTATTTT.

V usage is TRBV5-1 and J usage is TRBJ1-1; D unclear. The CDR3 extends over 15 amino acids. Trimming removed 0 bases from V and 4 bases from J, with 13 bases in between. Germline assignment: CDR1 SGHRS and CDR2 YFSETQ. CDR3 residues: CASSLGLGSLTEAFF. The CDR3 bases are TGCGCCAGCAGCTTGGGGTTGGGGTCCCTCACTGAAGCTTTCTTT.